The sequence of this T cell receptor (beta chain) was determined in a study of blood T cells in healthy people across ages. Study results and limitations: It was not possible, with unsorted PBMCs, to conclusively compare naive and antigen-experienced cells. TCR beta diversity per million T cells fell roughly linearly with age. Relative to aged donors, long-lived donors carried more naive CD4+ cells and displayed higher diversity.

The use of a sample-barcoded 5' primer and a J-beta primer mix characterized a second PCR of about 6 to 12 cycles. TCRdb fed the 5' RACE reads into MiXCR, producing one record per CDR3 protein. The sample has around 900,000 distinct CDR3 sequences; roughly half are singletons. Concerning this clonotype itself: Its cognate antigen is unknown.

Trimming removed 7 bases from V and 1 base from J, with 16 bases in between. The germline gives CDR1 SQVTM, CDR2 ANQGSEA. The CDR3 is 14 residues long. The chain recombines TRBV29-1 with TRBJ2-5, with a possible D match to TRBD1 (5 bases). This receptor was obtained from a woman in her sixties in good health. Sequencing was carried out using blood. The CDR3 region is CSAPQEQGQETQYF. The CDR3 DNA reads TGCAGCGCCCCCCAAGAGCAGGGCCAAGAGACCCAGTACTTC.